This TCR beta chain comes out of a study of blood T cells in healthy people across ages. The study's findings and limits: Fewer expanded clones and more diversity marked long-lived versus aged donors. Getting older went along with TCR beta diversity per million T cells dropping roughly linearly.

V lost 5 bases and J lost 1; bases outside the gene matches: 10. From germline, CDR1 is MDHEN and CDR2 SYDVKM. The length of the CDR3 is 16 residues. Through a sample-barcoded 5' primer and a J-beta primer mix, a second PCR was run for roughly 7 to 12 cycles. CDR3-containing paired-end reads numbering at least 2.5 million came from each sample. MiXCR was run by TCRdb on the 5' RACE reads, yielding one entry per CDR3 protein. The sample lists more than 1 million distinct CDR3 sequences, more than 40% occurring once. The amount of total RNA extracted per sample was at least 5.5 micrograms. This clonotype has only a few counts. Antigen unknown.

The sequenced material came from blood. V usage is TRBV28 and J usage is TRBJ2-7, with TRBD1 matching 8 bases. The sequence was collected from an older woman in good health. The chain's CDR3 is CASSTVGRDRSYEQYF. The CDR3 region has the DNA TGTGCCAGCAGTACGGTAGGCCGGGACAGGTCCTACGAGCAGTACTTC.